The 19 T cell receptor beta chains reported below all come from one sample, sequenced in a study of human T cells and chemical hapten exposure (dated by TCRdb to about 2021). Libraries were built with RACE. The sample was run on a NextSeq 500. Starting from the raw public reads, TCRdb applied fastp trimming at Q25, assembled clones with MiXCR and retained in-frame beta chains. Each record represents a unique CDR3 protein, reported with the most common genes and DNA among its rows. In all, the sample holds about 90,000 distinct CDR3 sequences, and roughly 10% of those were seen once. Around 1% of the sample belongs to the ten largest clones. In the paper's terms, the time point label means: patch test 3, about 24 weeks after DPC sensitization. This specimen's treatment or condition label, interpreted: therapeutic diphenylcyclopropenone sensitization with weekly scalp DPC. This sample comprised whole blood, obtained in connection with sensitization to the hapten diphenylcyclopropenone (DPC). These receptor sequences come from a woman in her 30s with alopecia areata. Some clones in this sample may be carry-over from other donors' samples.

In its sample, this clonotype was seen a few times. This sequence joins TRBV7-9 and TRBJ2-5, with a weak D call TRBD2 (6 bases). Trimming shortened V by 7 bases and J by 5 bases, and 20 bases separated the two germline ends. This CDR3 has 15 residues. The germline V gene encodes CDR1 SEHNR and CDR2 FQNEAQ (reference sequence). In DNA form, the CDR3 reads TGTGCCAGCATCTTTGCTAGCGTCCTGGAGGAGACCCAGTACTTC. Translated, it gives CASIFASVLEETQYF.

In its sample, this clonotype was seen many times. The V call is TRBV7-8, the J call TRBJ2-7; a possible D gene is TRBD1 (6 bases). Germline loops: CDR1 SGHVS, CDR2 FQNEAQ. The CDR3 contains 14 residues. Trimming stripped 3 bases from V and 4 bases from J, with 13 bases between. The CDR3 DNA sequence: TGTGCCAGCAGCTTGGGCAGGGGACCATACGAGCAGTACGTC. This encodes CASSLGRGPYEQYV.

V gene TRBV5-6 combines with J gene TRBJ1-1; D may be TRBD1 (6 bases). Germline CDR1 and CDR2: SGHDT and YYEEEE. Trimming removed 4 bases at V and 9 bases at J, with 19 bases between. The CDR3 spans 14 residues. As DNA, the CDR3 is TGTGCCAGCAGCCCGGGGCAGGGGTCCCGGCAAGCTTTCTTT. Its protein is CASSPGQGSRQAFF.

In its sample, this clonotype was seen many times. The CDR3 sequence is CSAQGSADTQYF. The CDR3 nucleotides are TGCAGCGCTCAAGGGAGTGCAGATACGCAGTATTTT. J is TRBJ2-3 and V is TRBV29-1; D possibly corresponds to TRBD2 (5 bases). The length of the CDR3 is 12 residues. Germline CDR1 SQVTM, CDR2 ANQGSEA. V was pared by 7 bases and J by 4 bases, with 12 bases between.

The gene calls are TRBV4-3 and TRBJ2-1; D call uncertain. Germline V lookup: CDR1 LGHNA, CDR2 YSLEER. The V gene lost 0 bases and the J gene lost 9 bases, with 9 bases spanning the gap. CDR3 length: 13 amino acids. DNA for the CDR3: TGCGCCAGCAGCCAAGAGCATTGGGTTGAGCAGTTCTTC. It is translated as CASSQEHWVEQFF.

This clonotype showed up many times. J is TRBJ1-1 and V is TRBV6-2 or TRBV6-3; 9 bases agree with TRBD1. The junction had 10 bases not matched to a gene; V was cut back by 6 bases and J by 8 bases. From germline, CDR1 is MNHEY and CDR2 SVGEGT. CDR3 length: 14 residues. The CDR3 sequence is CASSTPEQGAEAFF. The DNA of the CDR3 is TGTGCCAGCAGCACCCCCGAACAGGGGGCCGAAGCTTTCTTT.

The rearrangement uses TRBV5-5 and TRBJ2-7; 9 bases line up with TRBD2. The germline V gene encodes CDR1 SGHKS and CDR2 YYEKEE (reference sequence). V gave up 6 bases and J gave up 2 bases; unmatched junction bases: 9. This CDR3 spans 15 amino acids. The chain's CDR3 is CASTPGGRATYEQYF. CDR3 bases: TGTGCCAGCACCCCCGGCGGGAGGGCGACCTACGAGCAGTACTTC.

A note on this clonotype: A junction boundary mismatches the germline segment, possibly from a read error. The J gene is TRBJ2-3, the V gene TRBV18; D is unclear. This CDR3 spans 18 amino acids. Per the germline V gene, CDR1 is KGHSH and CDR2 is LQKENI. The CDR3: CVSSPFGASTDSTDTQYF. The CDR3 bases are TGTGTCAGCTCACCGTTCGGCGCCTCCACGGACAGCACAGATACGCAGTATTTT.

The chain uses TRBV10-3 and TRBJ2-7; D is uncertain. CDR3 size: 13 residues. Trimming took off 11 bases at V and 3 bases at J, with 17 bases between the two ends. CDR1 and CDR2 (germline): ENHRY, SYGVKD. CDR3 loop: CAGKGSDDYEQYF. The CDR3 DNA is TGTGCCGGGAAAGGATCGGACGACTACGAGCAGTACTTC.

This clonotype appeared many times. For the CDR3, the DNA is TGTGCCAGCAGTGAACGGGCGGCCGGGGAGCTGTTTTTT. This gives the protein CASSERAAGELFF. The rearrangement joins TRBV2 to TRBJ2-2; D unclear. Germline CDR1 is SNHLY and CDR2 is FYNNEI. Trimming took 2 bases from V and 6 from J, leaving 7 bases between them. The CDR3 spans 13 residues.

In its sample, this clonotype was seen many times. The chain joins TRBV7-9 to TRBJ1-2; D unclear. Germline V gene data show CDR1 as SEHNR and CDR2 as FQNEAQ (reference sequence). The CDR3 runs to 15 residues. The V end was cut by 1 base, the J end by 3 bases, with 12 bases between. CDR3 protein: CASSLGVAGHYGYTF. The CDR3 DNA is TGTGCCAGCAGCTTAGGTGTTGCGGGCCACTATGGCTACACCTTC.

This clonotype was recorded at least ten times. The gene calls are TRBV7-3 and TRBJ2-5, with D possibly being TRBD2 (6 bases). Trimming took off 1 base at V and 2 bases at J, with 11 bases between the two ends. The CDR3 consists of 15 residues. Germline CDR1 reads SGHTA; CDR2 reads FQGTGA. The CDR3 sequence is CASSLNAGTQETQYF. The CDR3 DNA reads TGTGCCAGCAGCTTAAATGCAGGGACTCAAGAGACCCAGTACTTC.

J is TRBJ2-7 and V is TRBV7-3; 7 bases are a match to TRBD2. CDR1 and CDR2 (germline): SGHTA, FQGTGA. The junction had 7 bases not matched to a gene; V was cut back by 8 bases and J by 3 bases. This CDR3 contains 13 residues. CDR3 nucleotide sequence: TGTGCCAGCTGCCTTACTAGCGACTACGAGCAGTACTTC. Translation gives CASCLTSDYEQYF.

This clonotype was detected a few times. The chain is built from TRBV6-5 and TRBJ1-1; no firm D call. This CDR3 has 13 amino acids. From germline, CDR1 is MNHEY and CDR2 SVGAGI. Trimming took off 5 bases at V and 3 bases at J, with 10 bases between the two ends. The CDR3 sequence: CASSTDTYTEAFF. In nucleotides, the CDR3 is TGTGCCAGCAGTACAGACACATACACTGAAGCTTTCTTT.

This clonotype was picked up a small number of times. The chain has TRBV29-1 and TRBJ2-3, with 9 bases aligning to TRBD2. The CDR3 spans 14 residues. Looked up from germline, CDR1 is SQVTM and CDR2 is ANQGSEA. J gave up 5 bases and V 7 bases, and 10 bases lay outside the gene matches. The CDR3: CSEWAGLAGDTQYF. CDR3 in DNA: TGCAGCGAATGGGCGGGACTAGCAGGAGATACGCAGTATTTT.

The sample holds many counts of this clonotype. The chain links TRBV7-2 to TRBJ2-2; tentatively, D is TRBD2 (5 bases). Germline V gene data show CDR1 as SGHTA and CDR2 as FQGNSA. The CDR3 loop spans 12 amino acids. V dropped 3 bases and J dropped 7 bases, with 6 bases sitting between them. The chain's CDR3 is CASSFSGGELFF. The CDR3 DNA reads TGTGCCAGCAGCTTCAGCGGCGGGGAGCTGTTTTTT.

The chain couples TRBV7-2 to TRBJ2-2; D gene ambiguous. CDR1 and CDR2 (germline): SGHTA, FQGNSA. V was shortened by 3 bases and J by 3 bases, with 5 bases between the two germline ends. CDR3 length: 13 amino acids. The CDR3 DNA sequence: TGTGCCAGCAGCTTGGTCTACACCGGGGAGCTGTTTTTT. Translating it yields CASSLVYTGELFF.

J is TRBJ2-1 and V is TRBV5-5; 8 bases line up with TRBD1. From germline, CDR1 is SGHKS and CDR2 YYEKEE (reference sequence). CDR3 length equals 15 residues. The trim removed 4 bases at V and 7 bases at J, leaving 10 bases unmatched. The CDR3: CASSRTGSGENEQFF. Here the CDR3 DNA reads TGTGCCAGCAGCCGGACAGGGTCAGGGGAGAATGAGCAGTTCTTC. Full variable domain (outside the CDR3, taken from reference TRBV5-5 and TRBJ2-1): DAGVTQSPTHLIKTRGQQVTLRCSPISGHKSVSWYQQVLGQGPQFIFQYYEKEERGRGNFPDRFSARQFPNYSSELNVNALLLGDSALYLCASSRTGSGENEQFFGPGTRLTVL.

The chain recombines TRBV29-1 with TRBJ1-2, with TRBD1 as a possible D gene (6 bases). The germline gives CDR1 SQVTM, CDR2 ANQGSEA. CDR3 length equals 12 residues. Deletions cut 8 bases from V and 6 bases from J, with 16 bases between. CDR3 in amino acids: CSIVRGADGYTF. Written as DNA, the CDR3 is TGCAGCATTGTTCGGGGGGCCGATGGCTACACCTTC.